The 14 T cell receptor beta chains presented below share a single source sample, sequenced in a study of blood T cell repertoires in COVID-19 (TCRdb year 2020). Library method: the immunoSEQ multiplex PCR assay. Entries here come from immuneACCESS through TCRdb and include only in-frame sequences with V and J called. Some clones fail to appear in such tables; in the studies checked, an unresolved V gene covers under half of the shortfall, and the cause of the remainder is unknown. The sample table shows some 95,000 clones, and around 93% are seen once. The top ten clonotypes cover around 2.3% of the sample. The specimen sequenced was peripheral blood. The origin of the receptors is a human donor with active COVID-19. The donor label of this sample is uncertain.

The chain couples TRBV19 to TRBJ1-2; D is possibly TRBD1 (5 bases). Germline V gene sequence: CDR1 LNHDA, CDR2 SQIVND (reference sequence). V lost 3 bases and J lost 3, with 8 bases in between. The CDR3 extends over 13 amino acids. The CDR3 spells CASSMRQYYGYTF. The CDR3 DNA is TGTGCCAGTAGTATGAGACAGTACTATGGCTACACCTTC.

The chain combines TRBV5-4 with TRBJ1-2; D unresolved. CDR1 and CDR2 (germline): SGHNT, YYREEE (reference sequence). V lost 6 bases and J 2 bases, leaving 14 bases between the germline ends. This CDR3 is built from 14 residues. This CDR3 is CASTNQANNYGYTF. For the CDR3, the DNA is TGTGCCAGCACCAATCAGGCGAACAACTATGGCTACACCTTC.

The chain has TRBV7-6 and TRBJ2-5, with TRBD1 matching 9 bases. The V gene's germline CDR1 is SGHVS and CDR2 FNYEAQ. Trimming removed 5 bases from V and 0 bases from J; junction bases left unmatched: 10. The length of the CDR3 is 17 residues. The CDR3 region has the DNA TGTGCCAGCAGCCGGGGACAGGGTTGGAGAAACCAAGAGACCCAGTACTTC. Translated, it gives CASSRGQGWRNQETQYF.

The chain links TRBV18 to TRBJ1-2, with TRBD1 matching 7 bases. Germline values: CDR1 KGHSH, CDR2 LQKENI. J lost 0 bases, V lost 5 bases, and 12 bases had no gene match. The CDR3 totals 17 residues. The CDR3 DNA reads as TGTGCCAGCTCAGCAGGACAGGTTGGAGGGTCTAACTATGGCTACACCTTC. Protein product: CASSAGQVGGSNYGYTF.

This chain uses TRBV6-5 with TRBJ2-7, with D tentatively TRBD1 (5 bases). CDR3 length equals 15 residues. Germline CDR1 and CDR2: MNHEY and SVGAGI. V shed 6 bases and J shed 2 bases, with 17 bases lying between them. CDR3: CASRDTGKVAYEQYF. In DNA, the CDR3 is TGTGCCAGCAGGGACACAGGTAAAGTAGCCTACGAGCAGTACTTC.

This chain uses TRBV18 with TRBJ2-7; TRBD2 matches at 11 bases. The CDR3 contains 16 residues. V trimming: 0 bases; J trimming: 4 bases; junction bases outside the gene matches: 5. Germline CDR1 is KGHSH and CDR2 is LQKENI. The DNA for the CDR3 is TGTGCCAGCTCACCACCAGGTCTAGCGGGGGGATACGAGCAGTACTTC. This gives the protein CASSPPGLAGGYEQYF.

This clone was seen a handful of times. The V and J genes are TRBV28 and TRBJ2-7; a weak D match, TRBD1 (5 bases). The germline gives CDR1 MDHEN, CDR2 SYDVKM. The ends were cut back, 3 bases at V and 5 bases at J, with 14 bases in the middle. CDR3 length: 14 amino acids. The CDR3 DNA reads TGTGCCAGCAGTTTGAGCTACAGGACCCACGAGCAGTACTTC. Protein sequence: CASSLSYRTHEQYF.

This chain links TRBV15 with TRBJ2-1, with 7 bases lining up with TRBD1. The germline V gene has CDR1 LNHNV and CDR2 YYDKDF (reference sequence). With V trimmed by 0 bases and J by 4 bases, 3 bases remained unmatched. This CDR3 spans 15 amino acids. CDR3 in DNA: TGTGCCACCAGCAGAGAATTACAGGGGTACAATGAGCAGTTCTTC. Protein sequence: CATSRELQGYNEQFF.

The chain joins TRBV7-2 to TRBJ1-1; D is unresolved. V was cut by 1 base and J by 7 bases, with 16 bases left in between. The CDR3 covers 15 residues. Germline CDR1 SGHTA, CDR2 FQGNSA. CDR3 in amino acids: CASSLGGIRPYEAFF. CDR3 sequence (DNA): TGTGCCAGCAGCTTAGGCGGGATCAGGCCTTATGAAGCTTTCTTT.

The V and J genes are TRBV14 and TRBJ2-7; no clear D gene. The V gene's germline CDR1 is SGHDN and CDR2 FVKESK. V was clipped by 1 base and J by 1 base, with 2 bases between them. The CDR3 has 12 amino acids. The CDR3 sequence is CASSQVSYEQYF. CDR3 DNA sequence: TGTGCCAGCAGCCAAGTATCCTACGAGCAGTACTTC.

In DNA, the CDR3 is TGTGCCAGCAGTTACTCGAAAGGGCCCCAGGGAGAGCAGTACTTC. As protein: CASSYSKGPQGEQYF. The V call is TRBV6-5, the J call TRBJ2-7; a possible D gene is TRBD1 (5 bases). Germline V gene sequence: CDR1 MNHEY, CDR2 SVGAGI. This CDR3 spans 15 amino acids. The V and J ends lost 0 bases and 7 bases respectively, with 16 bases between them.

The DNA for the CDR3 is TGTGCCAGCAGTTCCAGGGGAAGAGGCTCACCCCTCCACTTT. It translates to CASSSRGRGSPLHF. The chain combines TRBV6-5 with TRBJ1-6, with D maybe TRBD1 (6 bases). From germline, CDR1 is MNHEY and CDR2 SVGAGI. With 4 bases removed from V and 10 bases from J, the gap between germline ends came to 14 bases. The CDR3 runs 14 residues.

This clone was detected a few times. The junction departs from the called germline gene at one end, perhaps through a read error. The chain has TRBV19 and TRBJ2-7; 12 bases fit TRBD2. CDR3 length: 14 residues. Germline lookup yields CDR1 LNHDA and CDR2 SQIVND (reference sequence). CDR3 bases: TGTGCCAGTAGGTCGGGACGACTAGCGGGGGACCCCTCCTTC. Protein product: CASRSGRLAGDPSF.

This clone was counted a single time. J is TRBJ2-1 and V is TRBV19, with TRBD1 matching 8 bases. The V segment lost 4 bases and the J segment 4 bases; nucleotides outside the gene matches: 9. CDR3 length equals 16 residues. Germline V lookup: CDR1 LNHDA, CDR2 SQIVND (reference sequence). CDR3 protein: CASSTPDREPYNEQFF. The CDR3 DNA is TGTGCCAGTAGTACCCCGGACAGGGAGCCTTACAATGAGCAGTTCTTC.